The source of this T cell receptor (beta chain) is a study of T-cell reconstitution after alpha-beta-depleted transplantation in children. In this sample, this clonotype turned up many times. The TCRbeta library was prepared with unique molecular identifiers. One entry per CDR3 protein, called by TCRdb with MiXCR from the PCR reads. In the table there are approximately 640,000 distinct CDR3 sequences, 16% of which are singletons. J lost 0 bases, V lost 0 bases, and 2 bases had no gene match. Germline CDR1 and CDR2: ENHRY and SYGVKD. The CDR3 totals 16 residues. The specimen comprised PBMCs from the stem cell graft donor, sampled from the stem cell graft. This clonotype was obtained from a human donor who donated a stem cell graft to a child with acute myeloid leukemia. This chain joins TRBV10-3 and TRBJ1-1, with 9 bases matching TRBD1. CDR3 residues: CAISESGTGMNTEAFF. CDR3 in DNA: TGTGCCATCAGTGAGTCGGGGACAGGGATGAACACTGAAGCTTTCTTT.